This record concerns one T cell receptor (beta chain) sequence. Its cognate antigen is unknown. The record originates from a study of shared clonotypes between healthy human individuals. The authors ran unsorted PBMC replicate PCRs on roughly 330 ng DNA, some 30,000 T cell genomes. Profiling relied on immunoSEQ multiplex PCR, and the TCRdb table lists in-frame clones only, not all of them. Among 500,000 to 650,000 clones listed, roughly four fifths were seen once. Germline V gene data show CDR1 as MNHNY and CDR2 as SVGAGI (reference sequence). V gave up 0 bases and J gave up 0 bases, with 6 bases separating them. The CDR3 spans 15 residues. Overall study results and limits: The expectation was that sequencing depth would affect clonotype sharing among donors. In having few donors, the study represented limited genetic and exposure-history diversity.

The sample taken for sequencing was PBMCs. The V and J genes are TRBV6-6 and TRBJ1-5; D gene unclear. This TCR was recovered from a woman aged 40-49 years in good health. Some clones in this sample may be carry-over from other donors' samples. CDR3 DNA sequence: TGTGCCAGCAGTTACTCAGAAAATAGCAATCAGCCCCAGCATTTT. Protein: CASSYSENSNQPQHF.